A selection of T cell receptor beta chains follows, all from one sample in a study of CD8 T cells in ankylosing spondylitis. TCRdb fed the 5' RACE reads into MiXCR, producing one record per CDR3 protein. Of 150,000 to 200,000 distinct CDR3 sequences detected, around a third appear once; the ten largest clones hold about 5.5%. The sample was synovial fluid, either unsorted or a sorted T cell fraction (not recorded which). The receptors were sampled from a male donor with ankylosing spondylitis. CDR3s include the opening cysteine and the closing phenylalanine or tryptophan.

V gene	J gene	CDR3 protein
TRBV3-1	TRBJ2-5	CASSQDDRGKETQYF
TRBV10-3	TRBJ2-7	CAISRVADNYEQYF
TRBV5-1	TRBJ2-1	CASSLVGDTNNEQFF
TRBV7-2	TRBJ2-3	CASSLDAASTDTQYF
TRBV24-1	TRBJ2-2	CATSDPNTGELFF
TRBV7-9	TRBJ1-6	CASSSRQGPDSPLHF
TRBV20-1	TRBJ2-3	CSARPRGPGQGMTDTQYF
TRBV2	TRBJ2-1	CASRATGKRSNEQFF
TRBV9	TRBJ2-5	CASSVAGLARETQYF
TRBV12-3/TRBV12-4	TRBJ2-1	CASSLAGAGGDYNEQFF
TRBV28	TRBJ1-1	CASSRNSEAFF
TRBV5-1	TRBJ2-3	CASSLANRGTDTQYF
TRBV19	TRBJ1-5	CASWEGSHQPQHF
TRBV4-1	TRBJ2-1	CASSPSDNAYNEQFF
TRBV19	TRBJ1-1	CASRGGVGNTEAFF
TRBV4-1	TRBJ2-3	CASSFLAGVMTDTQYF
TRBV20-1	TRBJ2-7	CSASTGGASSYEQYF
TRBV4-2	TRBJ1-3	CASSQRTGTTSGNTIYF
TRBV7-2	TRBJ2-1	CASRSDPTMSHNEQFF
TRBV27	TRBJ2-5	CASRTPGQEYF
TRBV20-1	TRBJ1-5	CSAASSPGGGNSNQPQHF
TRBV30	TRBJ2-2	CAWSRLGRGLSGELFF
TRBV20-1	TRBJ2-3	CSAREWGRGTDTQYF
TRBV5-1	TRBJ2-3	CASSLAWTSGGLRTDTQYF
TRBV19	TRBJ1-5	CASSIGQNQPQHF
TRBV4-2	TRBJ1-3	CASATEPGNTIYF
TRBV10-3	TRBJ2-5	CAISGTSGAAGETQYF
TRBV6-2/TRBV6-3	TRBJ1-5	CASSTGQGRNQPQHF
TRBV7-9	TRBJ2-7	CASSPRTSSYEQYF
TRBV10-3	TRBJ2-7	CAISDTGLQYGEQYF
TRBV10-3	TRBJ1-1	CATGLRDRGTEAFF
TRBV28	TRBJ2-5	CASSLYSGTDKGAQYF
TRBV20-1	TRBJ2-3	CSAIRAPDTQYF
TRBV29-1	TRBJ2-7	CSALGYSYEQYF
TRBV28	TRBJ1-1	CASSMTEIRTEAFF
TRBV7-3	TRBJ1-2	CASSRDGDFYGYTF
TRBV20-1	TRBJ2-7	CSAPKTSAYEQYF
TRBV10-3	TRBJ1-1	CAIKRDGNTEAFF
TRBV20-1	TRBJ1-1	CSARGPSGVEAFF
TRBV9	TRBJ2-3	CASSVAPRSGSADTQYF
TRBV3-1	TRBJ1-6	CASSQTGGDSPLHF
TRBV20-1	TRBJ1-3	CSADAGGSGNTIYF
TRBV15	TRBJ2-5	CATSRVRAETQYF
TRBV7-2	TRBJ1-5	CASSFEGAGNQPQHF
TRBV6-5	TRBJ1-2	CASSYDMWDGYTF
TRBV5-6	TRBJ2-5	CASSLNWLGAQETQYF
TRBV5-1	TRBJ2-3	CASSLAGGGVADTQYF
TRBV28	TRBJ1-5	CASSMTGKGGQPQHF
TRBV7-2	TRBJ2-1	CASSPGRLNEQFF
TRBV20-1	TRBJ2-2	CSASLSLNTGELFF
TRBV4-2	TRBJ1-3	CASSQVQEGATIYF
TRBV19	TRBJ2-3	CASSPRDAADTQYF
TRBV20-1	TRBJ2-2	CSATSRGRGTGELFF
TRBV6-4	TRBJ2-3	CASSDLGGTDTQYF